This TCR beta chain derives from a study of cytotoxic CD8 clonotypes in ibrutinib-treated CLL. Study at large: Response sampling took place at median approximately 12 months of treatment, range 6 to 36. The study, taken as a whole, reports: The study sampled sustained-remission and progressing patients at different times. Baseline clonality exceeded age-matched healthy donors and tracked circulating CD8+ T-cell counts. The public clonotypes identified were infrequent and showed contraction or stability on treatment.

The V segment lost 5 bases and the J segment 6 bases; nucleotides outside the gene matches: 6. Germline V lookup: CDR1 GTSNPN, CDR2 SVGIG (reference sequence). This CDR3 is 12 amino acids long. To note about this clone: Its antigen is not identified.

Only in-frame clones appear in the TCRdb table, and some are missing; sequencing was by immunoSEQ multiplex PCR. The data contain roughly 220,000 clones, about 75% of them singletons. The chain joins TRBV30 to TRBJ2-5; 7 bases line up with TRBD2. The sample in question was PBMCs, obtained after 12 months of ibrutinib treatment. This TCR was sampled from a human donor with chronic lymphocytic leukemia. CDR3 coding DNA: TGTGCCTGGGCGGGGGTTGATCAGACCCAGTACTTC. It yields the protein CAWAGVDQTQYF.